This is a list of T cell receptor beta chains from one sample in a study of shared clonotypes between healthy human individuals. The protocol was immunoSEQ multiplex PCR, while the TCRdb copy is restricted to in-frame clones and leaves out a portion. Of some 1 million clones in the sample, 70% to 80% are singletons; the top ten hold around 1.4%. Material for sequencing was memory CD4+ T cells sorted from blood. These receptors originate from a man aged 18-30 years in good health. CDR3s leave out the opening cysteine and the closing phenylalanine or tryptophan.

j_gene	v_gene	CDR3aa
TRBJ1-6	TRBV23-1	ALALRVGLYSPLH
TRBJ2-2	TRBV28	ASSSPGGSGELF
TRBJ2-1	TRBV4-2	ASSQDRWRTSSYNEQF
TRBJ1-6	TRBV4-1	ASSQDGTANSPLH
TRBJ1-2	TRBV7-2	ASSKDRGRKDGYT
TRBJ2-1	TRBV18	ASSPPAGGPGEQF
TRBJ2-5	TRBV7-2	ASSARTGGRETQY
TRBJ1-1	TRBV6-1	ASSEYWNAGPEAF
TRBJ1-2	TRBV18	ASSQGGDYGYT
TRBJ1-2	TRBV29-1	SVGRGQRGYT
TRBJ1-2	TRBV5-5	ASSLGMDSYGYT
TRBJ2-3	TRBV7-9	ASSPNGVIAQDTQY
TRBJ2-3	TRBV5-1	ASSPGHDTGDPQY
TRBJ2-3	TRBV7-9	ASSRSKLLQY
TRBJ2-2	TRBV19	ALEAGTDNTGELF
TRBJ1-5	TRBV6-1	ASSVPEGGGPQH
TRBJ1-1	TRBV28	ASSLRRENTEAF
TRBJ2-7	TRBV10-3	AISEPTAGPGQY
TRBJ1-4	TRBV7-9	ASSLGQGPPRANEKLF
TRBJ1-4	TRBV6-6	ASRSDRNL
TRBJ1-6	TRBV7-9	ASSPKDSLH
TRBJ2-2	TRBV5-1	ASSLVFGELF
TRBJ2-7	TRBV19	ASSIRSFAGSHEQY
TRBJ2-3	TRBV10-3	AISGLAFSSTDTQY
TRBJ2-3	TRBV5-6	ASSLDRFRGDTQY
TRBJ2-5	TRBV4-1	ASSLGGLETQY
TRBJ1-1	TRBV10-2	ASKGGMNTEAF
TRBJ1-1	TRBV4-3	ASSQVGLDTEAF
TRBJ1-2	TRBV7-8	ASSLSLFGGARGYT
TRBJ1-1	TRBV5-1	ASSLDGTGITTEAF
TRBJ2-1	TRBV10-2	ASRKETIYNEQF
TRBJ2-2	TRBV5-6	ASTRWASGNTGELF
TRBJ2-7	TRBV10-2	ASSYEFYEQY
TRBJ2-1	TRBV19	ASSREGRYEQF
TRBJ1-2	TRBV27	ASSAGTGGADRYGYT
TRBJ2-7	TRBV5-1	ASSLDRVGASGEQY
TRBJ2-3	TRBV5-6	ASSYDSSTDTQY
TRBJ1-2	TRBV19	ASTKSGQVAGYT
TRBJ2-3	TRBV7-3	ASSRQGGTDTQY
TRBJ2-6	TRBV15	ATSRASSGANVLT
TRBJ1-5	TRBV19	ASRADRGPYQPQH
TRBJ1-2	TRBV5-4	ASSASGTGGYGYT
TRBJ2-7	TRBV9	ASSPRDSTGEQY
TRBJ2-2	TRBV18	ASSPFGDPKNERTGELF
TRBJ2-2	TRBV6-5	ASSLDRNTGELF
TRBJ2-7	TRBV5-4	ASSLAGGQTYEQY
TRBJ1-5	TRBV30	AWSEGYQPQH